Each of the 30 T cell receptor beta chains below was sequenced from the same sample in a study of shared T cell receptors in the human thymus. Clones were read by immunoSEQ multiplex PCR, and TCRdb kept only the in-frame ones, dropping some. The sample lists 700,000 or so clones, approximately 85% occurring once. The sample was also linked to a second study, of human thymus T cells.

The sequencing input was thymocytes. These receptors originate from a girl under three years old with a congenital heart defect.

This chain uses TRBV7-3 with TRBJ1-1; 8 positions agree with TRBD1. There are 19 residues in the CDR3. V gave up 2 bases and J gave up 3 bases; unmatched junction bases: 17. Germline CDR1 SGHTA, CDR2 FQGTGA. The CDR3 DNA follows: TGTGCCAGCAGCTTATTCAGGGTCAGGGGGCGAGACTGGGACACTGAAGCTTTCTTT. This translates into CASSLFRVRGRDWDTEAFF.

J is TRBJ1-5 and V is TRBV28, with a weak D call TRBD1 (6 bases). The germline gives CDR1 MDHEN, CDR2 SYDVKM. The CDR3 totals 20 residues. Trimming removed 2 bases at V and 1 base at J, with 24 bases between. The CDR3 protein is CASSLLGGHWGGRSNQPQHF. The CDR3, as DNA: TGTGCCAGCAGTTTACTAGGGGGTCACTGGGGAGGGAGGAGCAATCAGCCCCAGCATTTT.

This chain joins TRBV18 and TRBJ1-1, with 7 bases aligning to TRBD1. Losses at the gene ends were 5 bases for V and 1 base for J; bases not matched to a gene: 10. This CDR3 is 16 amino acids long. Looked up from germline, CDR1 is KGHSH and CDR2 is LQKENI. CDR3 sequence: CASSARQGGSNTEAFF. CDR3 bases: TGTGCCAGCTCAGCTCGACAGGGAGGCTCGAACACTGAAGCTTTCTTT.

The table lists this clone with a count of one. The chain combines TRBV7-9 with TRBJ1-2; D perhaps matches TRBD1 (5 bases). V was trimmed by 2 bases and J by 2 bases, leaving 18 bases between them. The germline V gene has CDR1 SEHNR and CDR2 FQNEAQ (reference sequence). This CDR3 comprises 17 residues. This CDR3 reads CASSLWGGGVTNYGYTF. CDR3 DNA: TGTGCCAGCAGCTTATGGGGCGGGGGGGTAACCAACTATGGCTACACCTTC. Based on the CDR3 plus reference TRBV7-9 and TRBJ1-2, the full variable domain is DTGVSQNPRHKITKRGQNVTFRCDPISEHNRLYWYRQTLGQGPEFLTYFQNEAQLEKSRLLSDRFSAERPKGSFSTLEIQRTEQGDSAMYLCASSLWGGGVTNYGYTFGSGTRLTVV.

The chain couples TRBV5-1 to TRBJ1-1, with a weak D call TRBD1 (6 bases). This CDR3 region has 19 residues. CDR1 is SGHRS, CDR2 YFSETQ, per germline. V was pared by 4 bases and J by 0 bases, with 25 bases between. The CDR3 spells CASSRLPHLRQVMNTEAFF. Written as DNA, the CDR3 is TGCGCCAGCAGCCGATTACCCCATCTTAGACAGGTGATGAACACTGAAGCTTTCTTT.

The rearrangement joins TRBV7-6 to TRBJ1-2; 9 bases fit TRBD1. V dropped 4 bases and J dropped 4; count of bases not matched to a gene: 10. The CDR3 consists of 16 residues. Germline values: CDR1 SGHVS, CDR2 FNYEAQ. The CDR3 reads CASSSGTGSRVYGYTF. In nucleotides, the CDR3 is TGTGCCAGCAGCTCCGGGACAGGGAGTAGGGTCTATGGCTACACCTTC.

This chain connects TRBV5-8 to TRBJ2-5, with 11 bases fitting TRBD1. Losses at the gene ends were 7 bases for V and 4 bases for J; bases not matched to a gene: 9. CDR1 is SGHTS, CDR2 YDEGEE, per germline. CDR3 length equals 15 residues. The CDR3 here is CASEGQGDEGETQYF. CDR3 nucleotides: TGTGCCAGCGAGGGACAGGGGGATGAGGGAGAGACCCAGTACTTC. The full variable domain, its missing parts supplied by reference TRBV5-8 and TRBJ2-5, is EAGVTQSPTHLIKTRGQQATLRCSPISGHTSVYWYQQALGLGLQFLLWYDEGEERNRGNFPPRFSGRQFPNYSSELNVNALELEDSALYLCASEGQGDEGETQYFGPGTRLLVL.

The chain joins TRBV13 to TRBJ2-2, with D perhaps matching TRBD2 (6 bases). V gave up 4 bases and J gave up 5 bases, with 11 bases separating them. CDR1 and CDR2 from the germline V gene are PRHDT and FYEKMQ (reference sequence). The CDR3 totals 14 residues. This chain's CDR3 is CASSSSGRTGELFF. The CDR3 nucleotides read TGTGCCAGCAGCTCCTCGGGGAGGACCGGGGAGCTGTTTTTT.

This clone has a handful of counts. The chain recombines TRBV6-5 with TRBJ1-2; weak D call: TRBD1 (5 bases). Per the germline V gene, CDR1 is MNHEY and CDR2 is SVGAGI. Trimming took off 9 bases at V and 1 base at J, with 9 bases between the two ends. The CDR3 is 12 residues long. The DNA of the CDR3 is TGTGCCAGTAGACAGCATAACTATGGCTACACCTTC. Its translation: CASRQHNYGYTF.

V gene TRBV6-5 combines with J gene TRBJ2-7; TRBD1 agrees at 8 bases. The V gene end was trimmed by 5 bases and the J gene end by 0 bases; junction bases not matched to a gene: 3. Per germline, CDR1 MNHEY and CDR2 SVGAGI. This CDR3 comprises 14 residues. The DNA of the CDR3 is TGTGCCAGCAGTGGGGACAGGCTCTCCTACGAGCAGTACTTC. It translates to CASSGDRLSYEQYF.

CDR3 amino acids: CASSKGTGGYGYTF. DNA for the CDR3: TGTGCCAGCAGCAAAGGGACAGGGGGCTATGGCTACACCTTC. The chain links TRBV4-2 to TRBJ1-2, with 11 bases aligning to TRBD1. The CDR3 totals 14 residues. J gave up 4 bases and V 5 bases, and 3 bases lay outside the gene matches. Germline lookup yields CDR1 LGHNA and CDR2 YNFKEQ.

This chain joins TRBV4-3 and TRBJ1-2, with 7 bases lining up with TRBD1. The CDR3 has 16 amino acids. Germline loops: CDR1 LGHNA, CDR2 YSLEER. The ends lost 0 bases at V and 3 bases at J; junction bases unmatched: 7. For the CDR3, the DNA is TGCGCCAGCAGCCAAGATATCGGGACAGACTACTATGGCTACACCTTC. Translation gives CASSQDIGTDYYGYTF.

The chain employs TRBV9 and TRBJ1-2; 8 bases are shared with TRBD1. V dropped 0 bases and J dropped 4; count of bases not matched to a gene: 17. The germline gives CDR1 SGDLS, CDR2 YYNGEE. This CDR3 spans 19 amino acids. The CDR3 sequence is CASSVVVGTGYEVGYGYTF. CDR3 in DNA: TGTGCCAGCAGCGTAGTTGTTGGGACAGGTTACGAAGTTGGCTATGGCTACACCTTC.

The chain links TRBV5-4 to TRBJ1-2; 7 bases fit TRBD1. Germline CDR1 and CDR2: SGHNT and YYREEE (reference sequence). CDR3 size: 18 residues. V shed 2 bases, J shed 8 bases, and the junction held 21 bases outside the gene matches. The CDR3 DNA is TGTGCCAGCAGCTTCTTCAATCCTCATGGGTACAGGGGCGACGGCTACACCTTC. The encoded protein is CASSFFNPHGYRGDGYTF. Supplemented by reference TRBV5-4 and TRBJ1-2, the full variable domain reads ETGVTQSPTHLIKTRGQQVTLRCSSQSGHNTVSWYQQALGQGPQFIFQYYREEENGRGNFPPRFSGLQFPNYSSELNVNALELDDSALYLCASSFFNPHGYRGDGYTFGSGTRLTVV.

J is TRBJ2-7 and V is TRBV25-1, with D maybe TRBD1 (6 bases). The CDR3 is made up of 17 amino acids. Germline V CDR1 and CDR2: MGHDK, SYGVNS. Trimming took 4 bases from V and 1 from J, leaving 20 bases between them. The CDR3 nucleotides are TGTGCCAGCAGTGGGAAACCGACAGGTCGAGGATCCTACGAGCAGTACTTC. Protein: CASSGKPTGRGSYEQYF.

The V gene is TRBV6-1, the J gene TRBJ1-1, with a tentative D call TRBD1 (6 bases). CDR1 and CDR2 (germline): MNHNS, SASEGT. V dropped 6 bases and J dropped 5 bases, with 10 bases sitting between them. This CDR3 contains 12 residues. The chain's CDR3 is CASRQGLTEAFF. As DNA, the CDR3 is TGTGCCAGCAGGCAGGGGCTGACTGAAGCTTTCTTT.

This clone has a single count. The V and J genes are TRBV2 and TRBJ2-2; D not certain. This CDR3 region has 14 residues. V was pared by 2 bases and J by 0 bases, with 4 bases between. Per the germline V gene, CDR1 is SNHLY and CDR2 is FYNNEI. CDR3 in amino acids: CASSEITNTGELFF. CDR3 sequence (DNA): TGTGCCAGCAGTGAAATTACGAACACCGGGGAGCTGTTTTTT.

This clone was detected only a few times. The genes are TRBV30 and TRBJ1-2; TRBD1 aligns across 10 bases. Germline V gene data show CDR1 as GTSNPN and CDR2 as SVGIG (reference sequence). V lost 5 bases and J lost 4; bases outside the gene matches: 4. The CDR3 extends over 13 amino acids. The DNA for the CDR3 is TGTGCCTGGCTGCGGGACAGGGGCTATGGCTACACCTTC. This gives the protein CAWLRDRGYGYTF.

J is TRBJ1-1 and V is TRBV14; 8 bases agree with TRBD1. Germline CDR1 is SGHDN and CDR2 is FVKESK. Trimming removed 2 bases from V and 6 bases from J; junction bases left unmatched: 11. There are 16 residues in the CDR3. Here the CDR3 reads CASSQPNLDRDPEAFF. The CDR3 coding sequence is TGTGCCAGCAGCCAACCGAACCTGGACAGGGACCCTGAAGCTTTCTTT.

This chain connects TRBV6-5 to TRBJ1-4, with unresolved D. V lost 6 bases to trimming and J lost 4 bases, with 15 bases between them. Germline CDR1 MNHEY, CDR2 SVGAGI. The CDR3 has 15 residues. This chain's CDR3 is CASSRGPNDNEKLFF. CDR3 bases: TGTGCCAGCAGCCGTGGGCCCAACGATAATGAAAAACTGTTTTTT.

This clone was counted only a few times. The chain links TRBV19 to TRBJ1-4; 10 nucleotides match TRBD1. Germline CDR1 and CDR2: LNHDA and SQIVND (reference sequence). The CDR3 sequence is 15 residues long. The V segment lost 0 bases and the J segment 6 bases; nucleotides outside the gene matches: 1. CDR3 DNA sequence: TGTGCCAGTAGTATAGATGGGACAGGGGATGAAAAACTGTTTTTT. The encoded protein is CASSIDGTGDEKLFF.

CDR3 sequence (DNA): TGTGCCAGCAGCGTAGGCGGACAGGGGGCTGAATGGCAGTACTTC. The encoded protein is CASSVGGQGAEWQYF. This chain connects TRBV9 to TRBJ2-7; TRBD1 aligns across 11 bases. This CDR3 is built from 15 residues. Trimming removed 0 bases from V and 9 bases from J; junction bases left unmatched: 8. The V gene's germline CDR1 is SGDLS and CDR2 YYNGEE.

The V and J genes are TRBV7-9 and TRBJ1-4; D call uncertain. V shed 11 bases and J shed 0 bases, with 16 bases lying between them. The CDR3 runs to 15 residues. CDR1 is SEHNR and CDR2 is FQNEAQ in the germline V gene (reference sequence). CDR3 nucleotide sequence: TGTGCCGCCTCTACGGGGATAGCAACTAATGAAAAACTGTTTTTT. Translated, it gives CAASTGIATNEKLFF.

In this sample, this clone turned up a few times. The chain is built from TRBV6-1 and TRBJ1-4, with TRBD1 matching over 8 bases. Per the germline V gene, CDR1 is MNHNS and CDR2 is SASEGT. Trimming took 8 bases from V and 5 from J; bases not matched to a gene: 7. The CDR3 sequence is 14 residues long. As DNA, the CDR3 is TGTGCCAGCCTTCGACAGGGGTACAATGAAAAACTGTTTTTT. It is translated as CASLRQGYNEKLFF.

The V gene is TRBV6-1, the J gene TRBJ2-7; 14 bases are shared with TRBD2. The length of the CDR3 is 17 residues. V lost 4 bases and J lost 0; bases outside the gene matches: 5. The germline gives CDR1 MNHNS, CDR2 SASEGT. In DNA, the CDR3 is TGTGCCAGCAGTGGGGGACTAGCGGGGGTTTGCTCCTACGAGCAGTACTTC. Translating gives CASSGGLAGVCSYEQYF.

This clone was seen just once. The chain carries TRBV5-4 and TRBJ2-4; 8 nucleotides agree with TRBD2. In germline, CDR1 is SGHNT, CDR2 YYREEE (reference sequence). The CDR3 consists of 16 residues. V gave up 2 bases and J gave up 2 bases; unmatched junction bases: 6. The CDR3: CASSFGGAVSKNIQYF. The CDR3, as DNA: TGTGCCAGCAGCTTCGGGGGGGCAGTGTCCAAAAACATTCAGTACTTC. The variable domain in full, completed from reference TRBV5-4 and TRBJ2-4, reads ETGVTQSPTHLIKTRGQQVTLRCSSQSGHNTVSWYQQALGQGPQFIFQYYREEENGRGNFPPRFSGLQFPNYSSELNVNALELDDSALYLCASSFGGAVSKNIQYFGAGTRLSVL.

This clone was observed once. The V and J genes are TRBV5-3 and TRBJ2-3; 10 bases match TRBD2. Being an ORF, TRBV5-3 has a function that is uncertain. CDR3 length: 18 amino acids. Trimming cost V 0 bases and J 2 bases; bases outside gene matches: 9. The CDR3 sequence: CARSLVYSGGPPTDTQYF. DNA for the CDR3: TGTGCCAGAAGCTTGGTGTATAGCGGGGGGCCTCCCACAGATACGCAGTATTTT.

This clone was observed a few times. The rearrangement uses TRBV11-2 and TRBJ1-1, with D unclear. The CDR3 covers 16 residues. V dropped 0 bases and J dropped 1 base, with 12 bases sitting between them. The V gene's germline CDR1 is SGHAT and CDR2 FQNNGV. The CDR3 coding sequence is TGTGCCAGCAGCTTAGATTGCGTGGAGGGGAACACTGAAGCTTTCTTT. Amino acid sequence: CASSLDCVEGNTEAFF. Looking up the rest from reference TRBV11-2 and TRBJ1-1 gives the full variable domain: EAGVAQSPRYKIIEKRQSVAFWCNPISGHATLYWYQQILGQGPKLLIQFQNNGVVDDSQLPKDRFSAERLKGVDSTLKIQPAKLEDSAVYLCASSLDCVEGNTEAFFGQGTRLTVV.

In nucleotides, the CDR3 is TGCGCCAGCAGTCAACCGGTCGGGGAGGGTGAAGCTTTCTTT. Protein: CASSQPVGEGEAFF. V and J are TRBV23-1 and TRBJ1-1; the D is unclear. TRBV23-1 is identified as an open reading frame with a role that is uncertain. Trimming stripped 2 bases from V and 7 bases from J, with 14 bases between. The CDR3 contains 14 residues.

CDR3 protein: CASSLRDKYTNQPQHF. The CDR3 DNA reads TGTGCCAGTAGTCTACGGGACAAGTATACCAATCAGCCCCAGCATTTT. The rearrangement joins TRBV19 to TRBJ1-5; tentative D call: TRBD1 (6 bases). Germline V lookup: CDR1 LNHDA, CDR2 SQIVND (reference sequence). Trimming stripped 5 bases from V and 3 bases from J, with 17 bases between. This CDR3 has 16 amino acids.